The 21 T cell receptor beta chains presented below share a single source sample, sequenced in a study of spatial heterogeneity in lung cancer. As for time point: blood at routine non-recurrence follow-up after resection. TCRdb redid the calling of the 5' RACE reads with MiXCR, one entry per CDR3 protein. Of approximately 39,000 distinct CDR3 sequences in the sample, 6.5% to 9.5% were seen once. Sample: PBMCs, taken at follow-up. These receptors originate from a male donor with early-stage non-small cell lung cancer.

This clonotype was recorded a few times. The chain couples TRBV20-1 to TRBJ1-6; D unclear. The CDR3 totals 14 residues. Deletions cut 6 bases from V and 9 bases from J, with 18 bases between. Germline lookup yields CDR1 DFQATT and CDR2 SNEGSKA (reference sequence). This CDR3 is CSAHRALGGSPLHF. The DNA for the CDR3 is TGCAGTGCCCACCGGGCCCTCGGCGGTTCACCCCTCCACTTT.

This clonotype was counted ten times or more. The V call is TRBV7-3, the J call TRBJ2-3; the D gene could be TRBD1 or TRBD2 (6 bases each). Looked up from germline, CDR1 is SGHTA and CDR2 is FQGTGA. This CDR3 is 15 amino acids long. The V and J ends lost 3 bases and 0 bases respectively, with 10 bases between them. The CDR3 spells CASSFRGGSTDTQYF. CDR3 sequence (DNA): TGTGCCAGCAGCTTCAGAGGGGGGAGCACAGATACGCAGTATTTT.

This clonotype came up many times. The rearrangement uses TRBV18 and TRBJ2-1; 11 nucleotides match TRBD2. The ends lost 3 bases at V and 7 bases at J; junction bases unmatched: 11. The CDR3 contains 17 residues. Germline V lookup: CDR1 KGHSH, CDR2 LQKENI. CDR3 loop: CASSPSLAGGPGNEQFF. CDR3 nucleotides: TGTGCCAGCTCACCCTCTTTAGCGGGGGGGCCTGGAAATGAGCAGTTCTTC. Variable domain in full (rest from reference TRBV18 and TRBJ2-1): NAGVMQNPRHLVRRRGQEARLRCSPMKGHSHVYWYRQLPEEGLKFMVYLQKENIIDESGMPKERFSAEFPKEGPSILRIQQVVRGDSAAYFCASSPSLAGGPGNEQFFGPGTRLTVL.

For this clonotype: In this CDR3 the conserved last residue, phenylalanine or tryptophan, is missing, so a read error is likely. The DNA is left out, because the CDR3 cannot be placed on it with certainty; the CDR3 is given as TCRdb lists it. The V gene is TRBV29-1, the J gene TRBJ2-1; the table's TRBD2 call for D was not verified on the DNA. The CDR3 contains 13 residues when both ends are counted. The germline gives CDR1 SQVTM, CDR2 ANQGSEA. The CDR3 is CSVEDHERGGPYL.

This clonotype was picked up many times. CDR3 nucleotide sequence: TGTGCCAGCAGCTTACAGGGCAGCACAGATACGCAGTATTTT. This encodes CASSLQGSTDTQYF. The J gene is TRBJ2-3, the V gene TRBV7-3; TRBD1 might be the D (5 bases). CDR1 SGHTA and CDR2 FQGTGA come from the germline V gene. The CDR3 sequence is 14 residues long. Trimming pared 2 bases from V and 0 bases from J, leaving 6 bases between.

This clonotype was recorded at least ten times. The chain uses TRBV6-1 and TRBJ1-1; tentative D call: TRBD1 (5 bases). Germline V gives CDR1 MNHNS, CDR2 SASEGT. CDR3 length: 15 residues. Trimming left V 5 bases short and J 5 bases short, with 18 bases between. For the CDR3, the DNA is TGTGCCAGCAGTAGGGGCGAGGGCGGGGGGACTGAAGCTTTCTTT. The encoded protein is CASSRGEGGGTEAFF.

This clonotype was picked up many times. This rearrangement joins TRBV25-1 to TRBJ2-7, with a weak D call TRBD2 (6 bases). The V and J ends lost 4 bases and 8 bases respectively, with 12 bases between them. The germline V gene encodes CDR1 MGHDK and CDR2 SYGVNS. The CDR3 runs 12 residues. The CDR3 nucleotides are TGTGCCAGCAGTGGGGGGGTTTGGAAGCAGTACTTC. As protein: CASSGGVWKQYF.

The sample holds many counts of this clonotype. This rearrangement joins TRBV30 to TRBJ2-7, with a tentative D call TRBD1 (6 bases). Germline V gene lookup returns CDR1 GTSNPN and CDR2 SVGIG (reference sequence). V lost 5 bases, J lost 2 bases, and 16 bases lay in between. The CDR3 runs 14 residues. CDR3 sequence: CAWRRAGVTYEQYF. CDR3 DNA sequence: TGTGCCTGGCGGCGGGCAGGGGTAACCTACGAGCAGTACTTC.

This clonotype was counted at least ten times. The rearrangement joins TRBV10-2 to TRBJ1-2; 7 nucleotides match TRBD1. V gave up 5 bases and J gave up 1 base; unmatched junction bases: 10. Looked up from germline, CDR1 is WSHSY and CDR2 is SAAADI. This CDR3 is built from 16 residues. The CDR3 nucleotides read TGCGCCAGCAGTAGTACAGGGGCGAGCATTAACTATGGCTACACCTTC. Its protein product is CASSSTGASINYGYTF.

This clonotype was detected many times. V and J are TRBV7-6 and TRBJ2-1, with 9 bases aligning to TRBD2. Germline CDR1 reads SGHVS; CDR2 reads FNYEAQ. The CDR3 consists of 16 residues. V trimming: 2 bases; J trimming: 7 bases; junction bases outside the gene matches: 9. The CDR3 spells CASSLSGGLAGNEQFF. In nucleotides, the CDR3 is TGTGCCAGCAGCTTAAGCGGCGGGCTAGCGGGGAATGAGCAGTTCTTC.

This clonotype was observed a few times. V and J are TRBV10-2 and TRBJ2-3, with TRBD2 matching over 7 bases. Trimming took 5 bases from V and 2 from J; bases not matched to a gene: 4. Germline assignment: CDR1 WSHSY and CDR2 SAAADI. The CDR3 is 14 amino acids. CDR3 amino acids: CASSTGTTTDTQYF. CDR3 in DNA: TGCGCCAGCAGTACCGGGACTACCACAGATACGCAGTATTTT.

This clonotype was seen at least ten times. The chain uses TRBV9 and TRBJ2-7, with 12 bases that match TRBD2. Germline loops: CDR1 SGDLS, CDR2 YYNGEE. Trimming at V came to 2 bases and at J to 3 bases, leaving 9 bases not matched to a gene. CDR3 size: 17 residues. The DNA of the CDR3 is TGTGCCAGCAGCGTGGGGGCGACTAGCGGGGGATTCTACGAGCAGTACTTC. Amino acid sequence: CASSVGATSGGFYEQYF.

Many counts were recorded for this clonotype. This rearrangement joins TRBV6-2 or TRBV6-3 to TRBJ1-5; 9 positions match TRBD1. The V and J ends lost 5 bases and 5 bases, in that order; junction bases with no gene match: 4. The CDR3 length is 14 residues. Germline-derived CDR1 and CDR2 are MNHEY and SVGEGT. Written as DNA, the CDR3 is TGTGCCAGCAGTCGAACAGGGGGCTATCAGCCCCAGCATTTT. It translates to CASSRTGGYQPQHF.

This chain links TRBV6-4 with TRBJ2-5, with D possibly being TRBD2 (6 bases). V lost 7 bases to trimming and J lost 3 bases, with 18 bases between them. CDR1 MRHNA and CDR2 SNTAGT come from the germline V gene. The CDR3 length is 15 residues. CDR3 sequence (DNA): TGTGCCAGCATTAGGAAAAGGGGAGGAAAAGAGACCCAGTACTTC. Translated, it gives CASIRKRGGKETQYF.

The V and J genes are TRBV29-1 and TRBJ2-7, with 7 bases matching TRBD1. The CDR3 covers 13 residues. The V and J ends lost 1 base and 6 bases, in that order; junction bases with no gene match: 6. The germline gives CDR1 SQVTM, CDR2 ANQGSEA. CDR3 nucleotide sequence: TGCAGCGTTGAAGTCCTTACAGGGGTCGAGCAGTACTTC. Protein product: CSVEVLTGVEQYF.

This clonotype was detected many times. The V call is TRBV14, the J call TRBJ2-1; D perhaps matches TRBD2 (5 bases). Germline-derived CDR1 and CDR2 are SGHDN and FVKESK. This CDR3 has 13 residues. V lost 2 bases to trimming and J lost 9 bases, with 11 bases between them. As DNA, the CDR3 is TGTGCCAGCAGCCAATTCTTCCGGGGTGAGCAGTTCTTC. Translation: CASSQFFRGEQFF.

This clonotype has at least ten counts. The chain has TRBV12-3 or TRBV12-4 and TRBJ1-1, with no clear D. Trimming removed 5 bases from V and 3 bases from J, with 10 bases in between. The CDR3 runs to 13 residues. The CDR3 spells CASSPQQYTEAFF. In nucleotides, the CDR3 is TGTGCCAGCAGTCCTCAGCAGTACACTGAAGCTTTCTTT.

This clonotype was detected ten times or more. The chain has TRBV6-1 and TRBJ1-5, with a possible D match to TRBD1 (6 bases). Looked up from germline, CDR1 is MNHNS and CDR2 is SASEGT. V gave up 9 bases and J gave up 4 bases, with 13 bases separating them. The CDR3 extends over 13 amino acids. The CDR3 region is CASRTDYNQPQHF. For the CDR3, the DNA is TGTGCCAGTAGGACAGATTATAATCAGCCCCAGCATTTT.

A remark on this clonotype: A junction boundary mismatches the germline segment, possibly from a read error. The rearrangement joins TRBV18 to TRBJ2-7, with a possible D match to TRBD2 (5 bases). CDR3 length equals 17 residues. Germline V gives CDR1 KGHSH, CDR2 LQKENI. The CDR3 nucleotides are TGTGTCAGCTCCCCAAAGGACTCTTTCTTCAGCTCCTACGAGCAGTACTTC. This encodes CVSSPKDSFFSSYEQYF.

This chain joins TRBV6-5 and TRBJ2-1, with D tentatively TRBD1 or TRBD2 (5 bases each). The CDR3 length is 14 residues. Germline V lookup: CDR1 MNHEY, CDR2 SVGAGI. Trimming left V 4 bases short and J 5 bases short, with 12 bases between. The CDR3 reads CASSLSGPNNEQFF. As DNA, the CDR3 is TGTGCCAGCAGTTTATCGGGACCCAACAATGAGCAGTTCTTC.

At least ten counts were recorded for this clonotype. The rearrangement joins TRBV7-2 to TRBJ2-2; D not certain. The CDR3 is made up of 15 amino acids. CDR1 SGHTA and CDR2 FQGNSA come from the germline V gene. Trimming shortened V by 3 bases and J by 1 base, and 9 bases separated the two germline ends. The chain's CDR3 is CASSFRTRNTGELFF. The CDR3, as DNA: TGTGCCAGCAGCTTTAGGACGAGGAACACCGGGGAGCTGTTTTTT.